The next 18 T cell receptor beta chains were all read from a single sample in a study of regulatory T cells in long-lasting Graves disease. Construction of TCR beta libraries relied on iRepertoire HTBI primers and on Arm-PCR targeting CDR3 regions. TCRdb fed the multiplex PCR reads into MiXCR, producing one record per CDR3 protein. The repertoire holds 450,000 or so distinct CDR3 sequences, less than 25% seen once, with about 8.3% in the top ten. This sample's time point: persistent/refractory GD, antithyroid drugs over 5 years with positive TRAb. Preparation of the TCR library used RNA extracted from PBMCs. The sequenced sample was peripheral blood mononuclear cells (PBMCs), obtained when the disease was refractory, from a patient treated with antithyroid drugs. The receptor source for this set is a female donor with Graves disease.

This clonotype was picked up a small number of times. The rearrangement uses TRBV10-3 and TRBJ2-2, with TRBD1 matching over 10 bases. The V segment lost 6 bases and the J segment 5 bases; nucleotides outside the gene matches: 3. Germline V gene data show CDR1 as ENHRY and CDR2 as SYGVKD. CDR3 length: 14 residues. The CDR3 is CAIREGQGTGELFF. The CDR3 DNA reads TGTGCCATCAGGGAGGGACAGGGGACCGGGGAGCTGTTTTTT.

The rearrangement links TRBV20-1 to TRBJ2-2; tentative D call: TRBD2 (5 bases). The CDR3 consists of 14 residues. With 7 bases removed from V and 7 bases from J, the gap between germline ends came to 19 bases. Germline values: CDR1 DFQATT, CDR2 SNEGSKA (reference sequence). The DNA of the CDR3 is TGCAGTGTGGGAGCAGCAGGCGGTAGCGGGGAGCTGTTTTTT. It codes for CSVGAAGGSGELFF.

This clonotype occurred many times. The CDR3 protein is CSAVHRAGNTIYF. Written as DNA, the CDR3 is TGCAGTGCCGTACACAGGGCTGGAAACACCATATATTTT. This chain connects TRBV20-1 to TRBJ1-3; possible D gene TRBD1, 6 bases. V lost 6 bases, J lost 2 bases, and 11 bases lay in between. Per the germline V gene, CDR1 is DFQATT and CDR2 is SNEGSKA (reference sequence). This CDR3 has 13 residues.

This clonotype was counted many times. Lacking the conserved final phenylalanine or tryptophan, this CDR3 likely reflects a read error. The chain uses TRBV6-1 and TRBJ1-1; TRBD1 might be the D (6 bases). Germline CDR1 and CDR2: MNHNS and SASEGT. The CDR3 has 14 amino acids. The ends were cut back, 5 bases at V and 2 bases at J, with 12 bases in the middle. The CDR3 loop reads CASSKRTVNTEAFL. DNA of the CDR3: TGTGCCAGCAGTAAACGGACAGTTAACACTGAAGCTTTCCTT.

The sample holds a few counts of this clonotype. The chain uses TRBV20-1 and TRBJ1-5; D might be TRBD1 (5 bases). There are 12 residues in the CDR3. Looked up from germline, CDR1 is DFQATT and CDR2 is SNEGSKA (reference sequence). V lost 0 bases to trimming and J lost 5 bases, with 5 bases between them. As DNA, the CDR3 is TGCAGTGCTAGAGAGGGGGATCAGCCCCAGCATTTT. Amino acid sequence: CSAREGDQPQHF.

The chain combines TRBV19 with TRBJ2-6, with D possibly matching TRBD1 (5 bases). In germline, CDR1 is LNHDA, CDR2 SQIVND (reference sequence). V shed 7 bases and J shed 0 bases, with 13 bases lying between them. CDR3 length: 16 amino acids. The CDR3: CASMPGINSGANVLTF. The CDR3 region has the DNA TGTGCCAGTATGCCAGGGATTAACTCTGGGGCCAACGTCCTGACTTTC.

The chain combines TRBV28 with TRBJ1-1; D is unclear. The V gene lost 4 bases and the J gene lost 10 bases, with 10 bases spanning the gap. CDR1 MDHEN and CDR2 SYDVKM come from the germline V gene. This CDR3 region has 11 residues. The CDR3 DNA is TGTGCCAGCAGTTCCTATTGGAGAGCTTTCTTT. This codes for CASSSYWRAFF.

The CDR3 DNA is TGTGCCAGCAGCTTCCGAGCAGGGGCCGCTGAAGCTTTCTTT. Translating it yields CASSFRAGAAEAFF. This chain uses TRBV7-9 with TRBJ1-1; perhaps TRBD1 as D (6 bases). The CDR3 consists of 14 residues. Germline V gene sequence: CDR1 SEHNR, CDR2 FQNEAQ (reference sequence). V lost 3 bases, J lost 6 bases, and 14 bases lay in between.

In its sample, this clonotype was seen many times. CDR3 sequence (DNA): TGTGCCAGCAGCTTCGGACAGGGCTTGGGCGAGCAGTACTTC. This sequence encodes CASSFGQGLGEQYF. The chain recombines TRBV7-8 with TRBJ2-7, with 8 positions matching TRBD1. The CDR3 length is 14 residues. Trimming cost V 3 bases and J 6 bases; bases outside gene matches: 7. Germline CDR1 reads SGHVS; CDR2 reads FQNEAQ.

On this clonotype: Given a much more abundant clone one base away, this may be a read error. The V and J genes are TRBV12-3 or TRBV12-4 and TRBJ1-1; D gene ambiguous. CDR3 length: 11 residues. DNA for the CDR3: TGTGCCAGCAGCAGTCCGGCTGAAGTTTTCTTT. As protein: CASSSPAEVFF.

This clonotype was detected once. A much larger clone differs from this one at a single base, so this may be a read error. The V gene is TRBV12-3 or TRBV12-4, the J gene TRBJ2-4; D is undetermined. The CDR3 is 13 amino acids. The CDR3 DNA sequence: TGTGCCAGCAGTTTCCGAGCCAAAGACATTCAGTACTTC. It specifies CASSFRAKDIQYF.

V gene TRBV5-1 combines with J gene TRBJ2-2, with 9 bases lining up with TRBD2. The CDR3 sequence is 15 residues long. Germline lookup yields CDR1 SGHRS and CDR2 YFSETQ. Trimming took 4 bases from V and 4 from J; bases not matched to a gene: 5. The CDR3: CASSVAGEGTGELFF. The CDR3, as DNA: TGCGCCAGCAGCGTAGCGGGAGAGGGCACCGGGGAGCTGTTTTTT.

This clonotype has more than one count but fewer than ten. This chain links TRBV6-2 or TRBV6-3 with TRBJ2-7, with 10 bases identical to TRBD1. The CDR3 is made up of 16 amino acids. Germline loops: CDR1 MNHEY, CDR2 SVGEGT. The ends lost 2 bases at V and 3 bases at J; junction bases unmatched: 7. CDR3 DNA sequence: TGTGCCAGCAGTTACGCCCCCCGGGACAGGGGCTACGAGCAGTACTTC. This gives the protein CASSYAPRDRGYEQYF.

The CDR3 nucleotides read TGCAGCGTTACGATCGTAGCGGGACGAGGGGCAGATACGCAGTATTTT. It is translated as CSVTIVAGRGADTQYF. The chain employs TRBV29-1 and TRBJ2-3; the match to TRBD2 covers 8 bases. The V gene's germline CDR1 is SQVTM and CDR2 ANQGSEA. This CDR3 has 16 amino acids. V lost 5 bases to trimming and J lost 4 bases; unmatched junction nucleotides: 14.

This chain links TRBV7-8 with TRBJ2-1; TRBD1 agrees at 7 bases. There are 15 residues in the CDR3. Germline lookup yields CDR1 SGHVS and CDR2 FQNEAQ. Unmatched junction bases numbered 10, after V lost 3 bases and J lost 8 bases. CDR3 in amino acids: CASSFNRAGGDEQFF. The CDR3 DNA sequence: TGTGCCAGCAGCTTTAATAGGGCAGGGGGTGATGAGCAGTTCTTC.

This clonotype came up a few times. This sequence joins TRBV20-1 and TRBJ2-5; a possible D gene is TRBD2 (5 bases). The germline CDR1 and CDR2 sequences are DFQATT and SNEGSKA (reference sequence). Trimming removed 1 base at V and 4 bases at J, with 10 bases between. This CDR3 has 13 residues. The chain's CDR3 is CSARGELGETQYF. CDR3 nucleotides: TGCAGTGCTAGAGGAGAACTAGGAGAGACCCAGTACTTC.

The genes are TRBV5-1 and TRBJ2-3, with 10 nucleotides matching TRBD2. Germline lookup yields CDR1 SGHRS and CDR2 YFSETQ. V lost 0 bases, J lost 6 bases, and 4 bases stayed unmatched. This CDR3 is 15 amino acids long. The chain's CDR3 is CASSLDASGSDTQYF. The CDR3 region has the DNA TGCGCCAGCAGCTTGGATGCTAGCGGGAGCGATACGCAGTATTTT.

In its sample, this clonotype was seen a few times. A read error may explain this, as a much larger clone is one base away. The chain carries TRBV28 and TRBJ2-7; 11 bases align to TRBD2. The ends lost 4 bases at V and 3 bases at J; junction bases unmatched: 17. The germline CDR1 and CDR2 sequences are MDHEN and SYDVKM. The CDR3 loop spans 19 amino acids. This CDR3 is CASSSPPGLAVANFYEQYF. For the CDR3, the DNA is TGTGCCAGCAGTTCACCCCCGGGACTAGCGGTGGCAAATTTCTACGAGCAGTACTTC. The variable domain in full, completed from reference TRBV28 and TRBJ2-7, reads DVKVTQSSRYLVKRTGEKVFLECVQDMDHENMFWYRQDPGLGLRLIYFSYDVKMKEKGDIPEGYSVSREKKERFSLILESASTNQTSMYLCASSSPPGLAVANFYEQYFGPGTRLTVT.